This T cell receptor beta chain is from a study of blood T cell repertoires in COVID-19. On the study more broadly: Spain, Italy and the United States supplied samples that represented acute and convalescent COVID-19.

The germline V gene encodes CDR1 MGHRA and CDR2 YSYEKL. V was pared by 2 bases and J by 2 bases, with 11 bases between. The CDR3 totals 15 residues. Original handling: Estimates of nucleated cell counts were drawn from the amplification of reference gene primers. Clones were read by immunoSEQ multiplex PCR, and TCRdb kept only the in-frame ones, dropping some. V and J calls and clone size are given by that table; D and trimming were obtained from the DNA. Counted here are approximately 300,000 clones, about 85% occurring once; the ten biggest clones make up about 1.9%. Individuals in the exposed group had encountered a COVID-19 case within 2 weeks preceding study entry.

This sequence joins TRBV4-1 and TRBJ2-3; perhaps TRBD1 as D (5 bases). The source of this sequence is a woman in her 30s who had been exposed to COVID-19. The sequenced sample consisted of PBMCs or T cells enriched from blood (not recorded which). CDR3 residues: CASSQRQTDTDTQYF. As DNA, the CDR3 is TGCGCCAGCAGCCAAAGACAGACGGACACAGATACGCAGTATTTT.